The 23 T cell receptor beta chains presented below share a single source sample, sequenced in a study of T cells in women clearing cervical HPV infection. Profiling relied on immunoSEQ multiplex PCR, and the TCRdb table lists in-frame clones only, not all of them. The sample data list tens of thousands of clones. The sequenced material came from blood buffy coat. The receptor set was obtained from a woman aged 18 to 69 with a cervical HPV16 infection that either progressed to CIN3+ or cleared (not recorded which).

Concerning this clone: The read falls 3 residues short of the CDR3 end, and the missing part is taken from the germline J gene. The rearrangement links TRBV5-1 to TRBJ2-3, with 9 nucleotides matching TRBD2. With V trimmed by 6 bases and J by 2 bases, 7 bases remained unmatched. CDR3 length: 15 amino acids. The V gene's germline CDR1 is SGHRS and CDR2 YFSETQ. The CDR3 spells CASTTAGGDTDTQYF. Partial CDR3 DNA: TGCGCCAGCACCACAGCGGGGGGCGACACAGATACG.

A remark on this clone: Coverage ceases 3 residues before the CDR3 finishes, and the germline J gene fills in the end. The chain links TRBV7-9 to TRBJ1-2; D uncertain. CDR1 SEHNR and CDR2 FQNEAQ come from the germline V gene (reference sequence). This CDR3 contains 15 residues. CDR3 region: CASSSTSGRSIDYTF. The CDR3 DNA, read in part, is TGTGCCAGCAGCTCTACTAGCGGGAGGAGTATCGAC.

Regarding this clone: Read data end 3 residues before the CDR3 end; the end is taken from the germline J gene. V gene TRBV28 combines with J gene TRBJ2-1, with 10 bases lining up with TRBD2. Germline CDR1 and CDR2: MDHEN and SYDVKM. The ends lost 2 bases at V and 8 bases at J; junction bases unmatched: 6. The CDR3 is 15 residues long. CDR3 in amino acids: CASSLGSGGVDEQFF. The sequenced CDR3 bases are TGTGCCAGCAGTTTAGGGAGCGGGGGGGTAGATGAG.

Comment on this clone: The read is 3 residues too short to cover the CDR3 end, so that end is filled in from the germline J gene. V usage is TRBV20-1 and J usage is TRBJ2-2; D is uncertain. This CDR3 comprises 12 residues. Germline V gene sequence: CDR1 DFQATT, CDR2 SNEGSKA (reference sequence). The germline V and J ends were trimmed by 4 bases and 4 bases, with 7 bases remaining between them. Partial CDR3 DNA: TGCAGTGCTAAACTGCTCACCGGGGAG. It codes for CSAKLLTGE. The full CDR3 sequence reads CSAKLLTGELFF.

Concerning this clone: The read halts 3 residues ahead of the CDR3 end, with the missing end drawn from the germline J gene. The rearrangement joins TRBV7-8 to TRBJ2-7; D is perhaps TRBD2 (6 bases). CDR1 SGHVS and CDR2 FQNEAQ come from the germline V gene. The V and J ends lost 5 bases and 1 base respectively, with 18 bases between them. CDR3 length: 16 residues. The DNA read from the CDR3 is TGTGCCAGCAGCGATGATCGACTAGGTGGGTCCTACGAG. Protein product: CASSDDRLGGSYE. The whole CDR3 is CASSDDRLGGSYEQYF.

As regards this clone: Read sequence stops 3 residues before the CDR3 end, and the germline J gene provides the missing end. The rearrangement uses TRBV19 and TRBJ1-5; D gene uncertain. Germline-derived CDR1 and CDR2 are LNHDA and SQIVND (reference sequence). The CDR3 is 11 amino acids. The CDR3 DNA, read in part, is TGTGCCAGTAGTGAAGGTCGACCC. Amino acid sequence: CASSEGRP. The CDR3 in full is CASSEGRPQHF.

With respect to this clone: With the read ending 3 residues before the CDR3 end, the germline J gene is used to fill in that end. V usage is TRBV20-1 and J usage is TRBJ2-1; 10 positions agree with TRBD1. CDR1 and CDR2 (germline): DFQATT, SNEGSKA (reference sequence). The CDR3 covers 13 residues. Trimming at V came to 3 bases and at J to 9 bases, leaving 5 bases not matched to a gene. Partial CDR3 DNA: TGCAGTGCTAGTAAGGACAGGGGGGTTGAG. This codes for CSASKDRGVE. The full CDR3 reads CSASKDRGVEQFF.

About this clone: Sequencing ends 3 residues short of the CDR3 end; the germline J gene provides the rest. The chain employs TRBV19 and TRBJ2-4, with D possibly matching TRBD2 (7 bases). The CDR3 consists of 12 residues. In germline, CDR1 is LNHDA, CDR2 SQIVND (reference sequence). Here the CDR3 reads CASSIVGGPQYF. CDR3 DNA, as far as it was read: TGTGCCAGTAGTATAGTGGGGGGGCCT.

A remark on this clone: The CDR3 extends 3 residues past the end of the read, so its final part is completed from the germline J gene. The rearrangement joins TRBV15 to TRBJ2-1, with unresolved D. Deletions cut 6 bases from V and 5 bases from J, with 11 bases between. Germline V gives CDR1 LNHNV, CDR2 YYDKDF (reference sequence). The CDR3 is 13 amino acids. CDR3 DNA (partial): TGTGCCACCAGGACTCCCGCGAACAATGAG. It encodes CATRTPANNE. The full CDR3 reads CATRTPANNEQFF.

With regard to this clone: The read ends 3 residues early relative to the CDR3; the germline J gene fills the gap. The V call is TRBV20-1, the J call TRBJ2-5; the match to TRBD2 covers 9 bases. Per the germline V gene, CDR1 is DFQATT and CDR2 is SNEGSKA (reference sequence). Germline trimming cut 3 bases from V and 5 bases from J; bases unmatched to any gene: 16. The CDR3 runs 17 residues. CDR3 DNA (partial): TGCAGTGCTAGTAGAATAGCGGGAGAGTGGTCGCGGGAGACC. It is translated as CSASRIAGEWSRET. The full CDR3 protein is CSASRIAGEWSRETQYF.

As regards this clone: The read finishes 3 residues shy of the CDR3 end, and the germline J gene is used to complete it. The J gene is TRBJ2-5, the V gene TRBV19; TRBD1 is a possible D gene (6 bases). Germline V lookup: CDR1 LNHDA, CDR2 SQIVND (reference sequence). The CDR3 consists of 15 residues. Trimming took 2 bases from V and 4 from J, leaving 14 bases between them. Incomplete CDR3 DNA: TGTGCCAGTAGTATAATTCCCACAGGGAGAGAGACC. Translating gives CASSIIPTGRET. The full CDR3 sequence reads CASSIIPTGRETQYF.

The CDR3 sequence is CASRPTGTSTDTQYF. Partial CDR3 DNA: TGTGCCAGCAGACCGACAGGGACTAGCACAGATACG. The chain is built from TRBV7-9 and TRBJ2-3, with D perhaps TRBD1 (7 bases). Read data end 3 residues before the CDR3 end; the end is taken from the germline J gene. CDR3 length: 15 amino acids. Deletions cut 6 bases from V and 0 bases from J, with 13 bases between. Germline V gene lookup returns CDR1 SEHNR and CDR2 FQNEAQ (reference sequence).

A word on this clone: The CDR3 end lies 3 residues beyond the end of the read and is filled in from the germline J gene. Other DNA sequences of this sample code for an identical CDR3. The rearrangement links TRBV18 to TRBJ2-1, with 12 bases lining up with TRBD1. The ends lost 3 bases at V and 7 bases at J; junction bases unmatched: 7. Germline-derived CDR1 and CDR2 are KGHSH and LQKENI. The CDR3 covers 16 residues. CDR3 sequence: CASSPDRDRGHNEQFF. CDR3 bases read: TGTGCCAGCTCACCTGATCGGGACAGGGGGCATAATGAG.

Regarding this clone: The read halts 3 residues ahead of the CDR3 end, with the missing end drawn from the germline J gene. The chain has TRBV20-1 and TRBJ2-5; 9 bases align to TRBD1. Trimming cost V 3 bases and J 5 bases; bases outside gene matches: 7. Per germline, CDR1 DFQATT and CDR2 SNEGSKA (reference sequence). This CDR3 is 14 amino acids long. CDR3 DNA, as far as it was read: TGCAGTGCTAGGAAGACAGGGGGGTTGGAGACC. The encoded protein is CSARKTGGLET. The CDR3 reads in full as CSARKTGGLETQYF.

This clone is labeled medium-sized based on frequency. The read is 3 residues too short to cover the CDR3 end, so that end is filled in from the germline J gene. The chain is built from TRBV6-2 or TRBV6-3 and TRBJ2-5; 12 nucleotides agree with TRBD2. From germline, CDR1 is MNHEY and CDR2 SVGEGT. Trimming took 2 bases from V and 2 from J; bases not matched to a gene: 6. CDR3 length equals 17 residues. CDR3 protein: CASSYAITSGGQETQYF. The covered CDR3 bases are TGTGCCAGCAGTTACGCCATAACTAGCGGGGGGCAAGAGACC.

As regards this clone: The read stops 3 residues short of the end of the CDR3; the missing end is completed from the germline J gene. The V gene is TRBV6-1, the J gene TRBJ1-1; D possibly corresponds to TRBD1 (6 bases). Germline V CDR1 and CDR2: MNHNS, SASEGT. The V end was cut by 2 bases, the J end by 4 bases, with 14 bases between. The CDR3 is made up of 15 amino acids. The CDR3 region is CASSELGGGGTEAFF. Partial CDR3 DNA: TGTGCCAGCAGTGAATTGGGAGGGGGAGGCACTGAA.

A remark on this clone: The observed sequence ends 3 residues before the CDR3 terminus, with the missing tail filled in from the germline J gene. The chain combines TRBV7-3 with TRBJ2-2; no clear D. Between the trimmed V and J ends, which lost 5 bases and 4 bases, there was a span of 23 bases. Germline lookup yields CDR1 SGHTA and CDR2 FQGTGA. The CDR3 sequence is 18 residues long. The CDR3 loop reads CASSRYRVSETTTGELFF. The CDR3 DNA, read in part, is TGTGCCAGCAGCCGTTACCGGGTGTCAGAGACCACCACCGGGGAG.

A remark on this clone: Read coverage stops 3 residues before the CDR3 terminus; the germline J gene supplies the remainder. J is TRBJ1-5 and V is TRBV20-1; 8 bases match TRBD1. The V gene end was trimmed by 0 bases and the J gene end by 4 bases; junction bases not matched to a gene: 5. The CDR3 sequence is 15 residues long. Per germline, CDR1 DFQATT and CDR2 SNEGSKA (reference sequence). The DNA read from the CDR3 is TGCAGTGCTAGAGATTTCAGGACAGGGAATCAGCCC. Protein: CSARDFRTGNQP. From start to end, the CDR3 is CSARDFRTGNQPQHF.

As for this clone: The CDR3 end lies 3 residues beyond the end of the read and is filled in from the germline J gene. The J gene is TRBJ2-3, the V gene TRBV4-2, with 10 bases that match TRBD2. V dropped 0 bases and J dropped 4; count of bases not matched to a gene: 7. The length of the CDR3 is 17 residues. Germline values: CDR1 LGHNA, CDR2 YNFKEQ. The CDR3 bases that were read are TGTGCCAGCAGCCAAGATTCGGCTAGCGGGGGCGCAGATACG. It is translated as CASSQDSASGGADT. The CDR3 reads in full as CASSQDSASGGADTQYF.

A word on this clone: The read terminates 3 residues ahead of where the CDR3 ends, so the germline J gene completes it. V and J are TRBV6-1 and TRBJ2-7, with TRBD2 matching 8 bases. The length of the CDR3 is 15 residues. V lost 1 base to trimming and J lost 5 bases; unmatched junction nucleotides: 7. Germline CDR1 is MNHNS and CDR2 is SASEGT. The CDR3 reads CASSEGTSGSHEQYF. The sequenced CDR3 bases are TGTGCCAGCAGTGAAGGGACAAGCGGGAGCCACGAG.

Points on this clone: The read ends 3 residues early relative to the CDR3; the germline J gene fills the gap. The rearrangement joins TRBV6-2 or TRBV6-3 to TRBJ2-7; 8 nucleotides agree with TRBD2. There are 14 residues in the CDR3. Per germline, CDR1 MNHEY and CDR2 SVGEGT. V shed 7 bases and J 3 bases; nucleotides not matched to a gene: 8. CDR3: CASINGGAYYEQYF. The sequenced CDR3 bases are TGTGCCAGCATTAACGGGGGGGCCTACTACGAG.

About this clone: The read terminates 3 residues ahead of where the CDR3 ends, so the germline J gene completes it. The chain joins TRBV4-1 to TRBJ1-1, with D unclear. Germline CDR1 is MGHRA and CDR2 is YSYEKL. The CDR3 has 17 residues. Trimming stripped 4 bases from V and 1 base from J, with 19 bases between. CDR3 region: CASSPGRRAVSNTEAFF. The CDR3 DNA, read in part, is TGCGCCAGCAGCCCCGGTCGAAGGGCCGTATCGAACACTGAA.

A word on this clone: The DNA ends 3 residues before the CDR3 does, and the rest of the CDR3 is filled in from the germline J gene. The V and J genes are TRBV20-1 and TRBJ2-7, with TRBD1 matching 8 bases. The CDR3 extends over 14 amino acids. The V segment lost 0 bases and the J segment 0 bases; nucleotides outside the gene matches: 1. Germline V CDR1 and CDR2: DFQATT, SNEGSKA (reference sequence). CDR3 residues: CSARDGTGSYEQYF. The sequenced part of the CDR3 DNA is TGCAGTGCTAGAGACGGGACAGGCTCCTACGAG.